The rows below give T cell receptor beta chains drawn from one sample of a study of beta chain features in type 1 diabetes. The protocol was immunoSEQ multiplex PCR, while the TCRdb copy is restricted to in-frame clones and leaves out a portion. The data hold a few hundred thousand clones, with around 16% observed a single time. Sequenced sample: naive CD4+ T cells from blood. These receptor sequences come from a young woman in good health. Both conserved end residues are part of each CDR3. The D gene is left open where the match is weak.

v_call d_call cdr3_aa
TRBV29-1 - CSAFLTGGRYEQYF
TRBV29-1 TRBD2 CSGRTSGSYNEQFF
TRBV9 TRBD2 CASSVAGLAGALSEQYF
TRBV30 TRBD2 CAWRAGPHNEQFF
TRBV5-1 - CASSLALPGSTGELFF
TRBV5-4 TRBD2 CASRGTASGRVETQYF
TRBV9 - CASSVGPRAVGSQTYEQYF
TRBV7-9 TRBD1 CASTRRQGRQETQYF
TRBV7-9 - CASSTFQGISYNEQFF
TRBV19 - CASRTRSEAFF
TRBV28 - CASSPYEGGVAKNIQYF
TRBV7-9 TRBD1 CASSHNDRGGQPQHF
TRBV15 - CATSRDRSYEQYF
TRBV5-1 TRBD1 CASSPRGTGVSGANVLTF
TRBV7-9 TRBD1 CASSSRDRGRSGGANVLTF
TRBV11-2 TRBD2 CASSLDRTSNEQFF
TRBV10-3 - CAIAAGTVTYEQYF
TRBV5-6 TRBD1 CASSIRDRGSQETQYF
TRBV30 - CAWRRGQRGGSKNIQYF
TRBV27 TRBD2 CASSPRLAGSYEQYF
TRBV20-1 - CSAGRNEQFF
TRBV5-1 TRBD2 CATRLAGGPTDTQYF
TRBV30 - CAWSVLKGGGAFF
TRBV7-9 TRBD2 CASSLGLAGKPTETQYF
TRBV7-9 TRBD1 CASRDRVGTEAFF
TRBV30 TRBD2 CAWEPGLAGHEQFF
TRBV15 - CATSTPGPYGYTF
TRBV6-5 - CASRRPGGTGELFF
TRBV6-5 - CASSYGSGTYKQYF
TRBV29-1 - CSADKANYGYTF
TRBV19 TRBD1 CASSIQGQGDQPQHF
TRBV7-9 TRBD1 CASSDRETYNEQFF
TRBV29-1 TRBD2 CSAGLAGGRSYNEQFF
TRBV30 - CAWSPYGSTGELFF
TRBV28 TRBD1 CASSPRTGGRQPQHF
TRBV6-1 TRBD1 CASRSGQGNQPQHF